The rows below give T cell receptor beta chains drawn from one sample of a study of blood T cell repertoires in COVID-19. Clones were sequenced by immunoSEQ multiplex PCR, and TCRdb holds only the in-frame ones, with some missing. The table shows roughly 150,000 clones, with around 85% occurring only once. Sequenced: peripheral blood. The receptors originated from a man over 45 with acute or convalescent COVID-19. Both conserved end residues are part of each CDR3. Fields, in order: CDR3 length, V gene, CDR3 protein.

>13|TRBV19
CASSQPGVYGYTF
>13|TRBV11-2
CASSLSGPTEAFF
>15|TRBV28
CASSFPLSGYSPLHF
>15|TRBV27
CASSSSGTDNSPLHF
>13|TRBV3-1/TRBV3-2
CASSQEERQKAFF
>16|TRBV5-1
CASSKFIPGQGNVYTF
>14|TRBV4-2
CASSLSGQGDTQYF
>16|TRBV5-4
CASSPQQGTVNTEAFF
>15|TRBV5-4
CASSPGSGDGNTIYF
>14|TRBV19
CASSTLTVQETQYF
>14|TRBV2
CASSENRGGNTIYF
>18|TRBV5-1
CASSLRNFERALDTEAFF
>12|TRBV3-1/TRBV3-2
CASSQQGTEQYF
>17|TRBV18
CASSPKPGSSGANVLTF
>14|TRBV3-1/TRBV3-2
CASSHGWRNTEAFF
>15|TRBV3-1/TRBV3-2
CASSQDLSGAGELFF
>16|TRBV3-1/TRBV3-2
CASSHLGTGLGSPLHF
>14|TRBV5-1
CASSQDSPNSPLHF
>18|TRBV6-1
CASSEAPRLGGSGNTIYF
>15|TRBV7-9
CASSTYSPGQETQYF
>14|TRBV6-5
CASSYQGNSQPQHF
>19|TRBV10-3
CAISEPGLAGGISTDTQYF
>17|TRBV4-2
CASSQDGLAVSYNEQFF
>15|TRBV28
CASSGGRGRWYEQYF
>19|TRBV3-1/TRBV3-2
CASSQPNPTSGRAYNEQFF
>13|TRBV7-3
CASSSYRGTEAFF
>12|TRBV5-6
CASSFWGEPQHF
>15|TRBV5-6
CASSRRQVSGNTIYF
>13|TRBV27
CASSWATAGELFF
>15|TRBV18
CASSPGTGSDSPLHF
>17|TRBV18
CASSQQESWAGTGELFF
>15|TRBV9
CASSVAPASRLEQFF
>13|TRBV19
CASSPGESYEQYF
>14|TRBV9
CASSMGQSNTEAFF
>13|TRBV11-2
CASSLDRGSEQYF
>16|TRBV14
CASSQVSGTVNSPLHF
>12|TRBV12-3/TRBV12-4
CASSFSVEKLFF
>13|TRBV28
CASAGQIISPLHF
>16|TRBV11-2
CASSLEVSGRAGEQFF
>17|TRBV11-3
CASSLGGQGATANTIYF
>15|TRBV28
CASSREGGRFTEAFF
>15|TRBV19
CASSIVSRTGVGYTF
>15|TRBV18
CASSPQAEAEGEQFF
>14|TRBV18
CASSPDRFGNTIYF
>14|TRBV30
CAWRGQERSYEQYF
>16|TRBV7-8
CASSDVQGIYSYEQYF
>12|TRBV9
CASSAQGGGYTF
>18|TRBV9
CASSVSTPNLADQETQYF
>16|TRBV5-5
CASSPGGRVSNQPQHF
>15|TRBV6-5
CASRPGLAGANEQFF
>17|TRBV7-3
CASSTNPAGAGTGELFF
>17|TRBV28
CASRPVWGQNSNQPQHF
>13|TRBV19
CASSILGGTGYFF
>20|TRBV4-2
CASSQDLTSGRPGGQETQYF
>16|TRBV29-1
CSVEALWTGGRDTQYF
>15|TRBV13
CASSPTGSPSYEQYF
>16|TRBV13
CASSLGQGEMSYEQYF